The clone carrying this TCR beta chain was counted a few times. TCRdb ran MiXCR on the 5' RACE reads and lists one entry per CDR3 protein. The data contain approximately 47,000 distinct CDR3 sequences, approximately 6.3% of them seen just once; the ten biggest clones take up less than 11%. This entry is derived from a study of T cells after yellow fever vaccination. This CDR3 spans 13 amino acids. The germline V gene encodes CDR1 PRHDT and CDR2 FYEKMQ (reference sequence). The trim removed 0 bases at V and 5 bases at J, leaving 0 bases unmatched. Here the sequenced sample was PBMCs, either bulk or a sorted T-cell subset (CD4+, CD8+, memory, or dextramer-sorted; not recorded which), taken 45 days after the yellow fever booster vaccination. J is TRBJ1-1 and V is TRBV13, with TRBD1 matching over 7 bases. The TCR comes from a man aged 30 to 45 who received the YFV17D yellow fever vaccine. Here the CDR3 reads CASSLGTGTEAFF. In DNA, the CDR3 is TGTGCCAGCAGCTTAGGGACAGGGACTGAAGCTTTCTTT.